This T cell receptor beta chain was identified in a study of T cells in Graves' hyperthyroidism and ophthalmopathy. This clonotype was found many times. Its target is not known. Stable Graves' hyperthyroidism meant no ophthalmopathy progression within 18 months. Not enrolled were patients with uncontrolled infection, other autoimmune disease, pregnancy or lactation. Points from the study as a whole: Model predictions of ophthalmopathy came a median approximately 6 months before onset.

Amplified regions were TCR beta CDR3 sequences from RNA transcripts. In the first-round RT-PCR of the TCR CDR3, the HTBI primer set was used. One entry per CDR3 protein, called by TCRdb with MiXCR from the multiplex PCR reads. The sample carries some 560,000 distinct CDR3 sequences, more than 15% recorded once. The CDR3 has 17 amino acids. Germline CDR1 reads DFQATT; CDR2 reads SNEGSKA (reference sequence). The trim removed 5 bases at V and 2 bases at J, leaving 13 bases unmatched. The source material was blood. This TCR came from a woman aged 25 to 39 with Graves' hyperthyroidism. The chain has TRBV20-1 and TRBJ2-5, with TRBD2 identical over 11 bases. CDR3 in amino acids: CSAGTLAGGLWQETQYF. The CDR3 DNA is TGCAGTGCTGGTACTCTAGCGGGAGGTTTATGGCAAGAGACCCAGTACTTC.